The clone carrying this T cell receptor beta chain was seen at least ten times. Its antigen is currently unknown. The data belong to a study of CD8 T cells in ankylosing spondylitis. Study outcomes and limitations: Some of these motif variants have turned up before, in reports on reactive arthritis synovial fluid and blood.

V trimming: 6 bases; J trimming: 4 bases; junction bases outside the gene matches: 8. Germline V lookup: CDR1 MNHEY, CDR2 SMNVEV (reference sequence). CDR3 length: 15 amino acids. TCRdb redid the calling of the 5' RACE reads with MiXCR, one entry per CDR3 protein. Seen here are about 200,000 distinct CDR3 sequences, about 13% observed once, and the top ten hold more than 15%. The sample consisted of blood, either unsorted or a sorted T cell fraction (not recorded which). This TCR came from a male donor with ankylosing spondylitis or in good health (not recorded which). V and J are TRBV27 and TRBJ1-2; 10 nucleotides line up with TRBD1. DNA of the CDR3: TGTGCCAGCAGGAAGACAGGGGGCGCGATCTATGGCTACACCTTC. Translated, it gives CASRKTGGAIYGYTF.